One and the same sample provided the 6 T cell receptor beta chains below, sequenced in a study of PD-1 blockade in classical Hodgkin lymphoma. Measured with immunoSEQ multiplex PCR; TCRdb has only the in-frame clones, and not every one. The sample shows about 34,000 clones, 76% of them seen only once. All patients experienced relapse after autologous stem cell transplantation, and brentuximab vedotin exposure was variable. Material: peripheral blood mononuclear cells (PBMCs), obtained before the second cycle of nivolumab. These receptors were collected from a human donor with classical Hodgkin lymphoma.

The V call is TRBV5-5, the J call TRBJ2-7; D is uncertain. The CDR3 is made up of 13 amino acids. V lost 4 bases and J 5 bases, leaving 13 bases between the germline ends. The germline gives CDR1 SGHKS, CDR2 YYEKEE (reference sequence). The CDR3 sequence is CASSPALYHEQYF. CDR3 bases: TGTGCCAGCAGCCCCGCCTTGTACCACGAGCAGTACTTC.

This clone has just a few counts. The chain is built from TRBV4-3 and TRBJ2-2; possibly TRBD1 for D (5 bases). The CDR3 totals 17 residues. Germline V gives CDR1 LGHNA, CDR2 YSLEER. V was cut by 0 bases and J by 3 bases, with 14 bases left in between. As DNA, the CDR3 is TGCGCCAGCAGCCAAGAGGGCGGCTCACAGGACACCGGGGAGCTGTTTTTT. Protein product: CASSQEGGSQDTGELFF.

CDR3: CASSTGRDYEQYF. In nucleotides, the CDR3 is TGTGCCAGTAGTACCGGACGGGACTACGAGCAGTACTTC. The V gene is TRBV19, the J gene TRBJ2-7, with D possibly TRBD2 on 5 matching bases. The V end was cut by 4 bases, the J end by 3 bases, with 10 bases between. The CDR3 has 13 amino acids. Germline V CDR1 and CDR2: LNHDA, SQIVND (reference sequence).

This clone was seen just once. This CDR3 is CAILDSNYGYTF. CDR3 DNA sequence: TGTGCCATCTTGGACAGTAACTATGGCTACACCTTC. V and J are TRBV10-3 and TRBJ1-2; TRBD1 is a possible D gene (6 bases). The germline V and J ends were trimmed by 8 bases and 1 base, with 8 bases remaining between them. Germline CDR1 and CDR2: ENHRY and SYGVKD. This CDR3 region has 12 residues.

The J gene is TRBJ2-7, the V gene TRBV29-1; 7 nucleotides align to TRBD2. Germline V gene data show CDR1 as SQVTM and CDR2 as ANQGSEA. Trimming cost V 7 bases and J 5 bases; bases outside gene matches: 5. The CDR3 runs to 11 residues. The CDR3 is CSAKTSDEQYF. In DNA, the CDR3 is TGCAGCGCCAAAACTAGCGACGAGCAGTACTTC.

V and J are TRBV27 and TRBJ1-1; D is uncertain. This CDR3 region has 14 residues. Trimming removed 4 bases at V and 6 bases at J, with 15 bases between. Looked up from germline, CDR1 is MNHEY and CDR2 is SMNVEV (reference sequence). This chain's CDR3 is CASSSYAYSSEAFF. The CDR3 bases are TGTGCCAGCAGTTCATATGCCTATTCTTCTGAAGCTTTCTTT.